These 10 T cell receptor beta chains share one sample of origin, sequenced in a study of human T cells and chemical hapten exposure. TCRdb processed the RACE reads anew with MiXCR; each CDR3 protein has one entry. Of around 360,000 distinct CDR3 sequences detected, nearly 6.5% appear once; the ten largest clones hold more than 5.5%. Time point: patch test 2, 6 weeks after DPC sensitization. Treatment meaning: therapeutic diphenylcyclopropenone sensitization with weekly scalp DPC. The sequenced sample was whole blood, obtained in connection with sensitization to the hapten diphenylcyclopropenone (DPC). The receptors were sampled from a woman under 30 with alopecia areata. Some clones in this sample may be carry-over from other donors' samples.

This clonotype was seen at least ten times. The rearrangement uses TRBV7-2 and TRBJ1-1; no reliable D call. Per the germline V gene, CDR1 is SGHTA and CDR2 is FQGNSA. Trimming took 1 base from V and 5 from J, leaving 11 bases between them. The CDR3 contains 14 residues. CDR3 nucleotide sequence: TGTGCCAGCAGCTTAGTGGGGTTGAGGACTGAAGCTTTCTTT. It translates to CASSLVGLRTEAFF.

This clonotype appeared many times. CDR3 nucleotide sequence: TGTGCCAGCAGCGCGTTGCGGGACAGTGGAGCTAACTATGGCTACACCTTC. Translation: CASSALRDSGANYGYTF. The V and J genes are TRBV13 and TRBJ1-2, with 7 positions matching TRBD1. V lost 5 bases to trimming and J lost 0 bases; unmatched junction nucleotides: 12. CDR1 and CDR2 from the germline V gene are PRHDT and FYEKMQ (reference sequence). The CDR3 runs to 17 residues.

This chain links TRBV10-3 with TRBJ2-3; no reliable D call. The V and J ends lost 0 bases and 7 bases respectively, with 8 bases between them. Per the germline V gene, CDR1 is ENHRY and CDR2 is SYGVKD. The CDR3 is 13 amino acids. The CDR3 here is CAISESNTYTQYF. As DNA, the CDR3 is TGTGCCATCAGTGAGTCGAATACTTATACGCAGTATTTT.

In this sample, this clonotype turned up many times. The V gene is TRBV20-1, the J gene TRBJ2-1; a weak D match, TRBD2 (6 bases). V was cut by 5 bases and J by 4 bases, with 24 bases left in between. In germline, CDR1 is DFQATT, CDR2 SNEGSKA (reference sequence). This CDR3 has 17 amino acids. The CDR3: CSASTTSFPYRYNEQFF. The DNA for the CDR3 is TGCAGTGCTTCGACCACTAGCTTCCCTTACAGGTACAATGAGCAGTTCTTC.

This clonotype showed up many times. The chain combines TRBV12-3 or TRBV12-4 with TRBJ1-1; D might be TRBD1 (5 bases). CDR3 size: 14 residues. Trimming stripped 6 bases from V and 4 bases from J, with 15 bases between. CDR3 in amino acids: CASSPGTVGTEAFF. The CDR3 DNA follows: TGTGCCAGCAGCCCGGGGACGGTCGGCACTGAAGCTTTCTTT.

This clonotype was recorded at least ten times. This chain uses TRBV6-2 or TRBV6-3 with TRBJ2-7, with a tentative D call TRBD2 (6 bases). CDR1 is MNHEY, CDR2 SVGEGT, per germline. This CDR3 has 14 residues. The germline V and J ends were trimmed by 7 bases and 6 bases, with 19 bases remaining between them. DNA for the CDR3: TGTGCCAGCAACGAGGCTGGGGGGTCGGGCGAGCAGTACTTC. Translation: CASNEAGGSGEQYF.

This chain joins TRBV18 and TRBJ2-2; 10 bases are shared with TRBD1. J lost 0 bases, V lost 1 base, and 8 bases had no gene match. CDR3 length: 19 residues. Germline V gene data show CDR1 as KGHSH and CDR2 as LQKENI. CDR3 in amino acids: CASSPRRDRGLANTGELFF. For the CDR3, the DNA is TGTGCCAGCTCACCACGCCGGGACAGGGGCCTCGCGAACACCGGGGAGCTGTTTTTT. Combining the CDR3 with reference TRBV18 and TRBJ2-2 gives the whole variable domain NAGVMQNPRHLVRRRGQEARLRCSPMKGHSHVYWYRQLPEEGLKFMVYLQKENIIDESGMPKERFSAEFPKEGPSILRIQQVVRGDSAAYFCASSPRRDRGLANTGELFFGEGSRLTVL.

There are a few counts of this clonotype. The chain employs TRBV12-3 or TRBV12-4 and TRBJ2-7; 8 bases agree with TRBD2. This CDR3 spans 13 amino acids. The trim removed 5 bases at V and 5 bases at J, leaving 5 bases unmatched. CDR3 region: CASSPGLVNEQYF. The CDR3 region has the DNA TGTGCCAGCAGTCCGGGACTAGTAAACGAGCAGTACTTC.

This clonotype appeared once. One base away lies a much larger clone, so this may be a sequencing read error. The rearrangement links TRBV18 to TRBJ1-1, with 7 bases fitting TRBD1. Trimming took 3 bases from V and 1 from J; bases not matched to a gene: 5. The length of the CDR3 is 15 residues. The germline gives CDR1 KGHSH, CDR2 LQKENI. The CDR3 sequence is CASSPLRDRNTEAFF. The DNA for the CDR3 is TGTGCCAGCTCACCTTTACGGGACAGGAACACTGAAGCTTTCTTT.

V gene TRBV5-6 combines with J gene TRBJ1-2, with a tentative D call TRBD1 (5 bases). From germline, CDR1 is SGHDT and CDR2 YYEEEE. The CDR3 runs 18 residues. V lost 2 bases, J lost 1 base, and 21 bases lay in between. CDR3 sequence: CASSLFLGLREFNYGYTF. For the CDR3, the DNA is TGTGCCAGCAGCTTATTTCTGGGGCTCCGCGAATTTAACTATGGCTACACCTTC.